The 23 T cell receptor beta chains in this list originate from one sample, sequenced in a study of shared clonotypes between healthy human individuals. Assay: immunoSEQ multiplex PCR; the TCRdb copy retains only in-frame clones and omits some. The sample records 2.5 million or so clones, just over 90% being singletons. The specimen was naive CD4+ T cells sorted from blood. This sample's subset: CD45RA+ positively selected. These TCRs come from a young man in good health.

The chain couples TRBV7-9 to TRBJ2-7; D unresolved. This CDR3 is 16 amino acids long. Trimming stripped 1 base from V and 0 bases from J, with 13 bases between. The V gene's germline CDR1 is SEHNR and CDR2 FQNEAQ (reference sequence). The CDR3 reads CASSLVLIGNSYEQYF. CDR3 coding DNA: TGTGCCAGCAGCTTAGTACTTATAGGCAACTCCTACGAGCAGTACTTC. The full variable domain, with the rest looked up from reference TRBV7-9 and TRBJ2-7, is DTGVSQNPRHKITKRGQNVTFRCDPISEHNRLYWYRQTLGQGPEFLTYFQNEAQLEKSRLLSDRFSAERPKGSFSTLEIQRTEQGDSAMYLCASSLVLIGNSYEQYFGPGTRLTVT.

The chain has TRBV28 and TRBJ2-7, with 8 positions matching TRBD2. From germline, CDR1 is MDHEN and CDR2 SYDVKM. This CDR3 spans 17 amino acids. The junction had 16 bases not matched to a gene; V was cut back by 6 bases and J by 3 bases. This CDR3 is CASSYLGAGVSLYEQYF. CDR3 bases: TGTGCCAGCAGCTACCTGGGAGCGGGAGTTTCTCTCTACGAGCAGTACTTC.

A single count supports this clone. The chain has TRBV7-8 and TRBJ2-3; D remains unclear. Deletions cut 8 bases from V and 1 base from J, with 13 bases between. Germline V lookup: CDR1 SGHVS, CDR2 FQNEAQ. This CDR3 comprises 14 residues. CDR3 loop: CASGLLDRTDTQYF. The CDR3 DNA follows: TGTGCCAGCGGGTTGCTGGACCGCACAGATACGCAGTATTTT.

The V call is TRBV7-8, the J call TRBJ1-5; the D gene is possibly TRBD1 (5 bases). This CDR3 contains 14 residues. The germline V gene has CDR1 SGHVS and CDR2 FQNEAQ. Trimming removed 3 bases from V and 5 bases from J, with 11 bases in between. Here the CDR3 DNA reads TGTGCCAGCAGCTTGGGGGGTCGGGATCAGCCCCAGCATTTT. Its protein product is CASSLGGRDQPQHF.

V usage is TRBV12-5 and J usage is TRBJ2-7, with no clear D. The CDR3 totals 15 residues. The germline CDR1 and CDR2 sequences are LGHNT and FRNRAP. Trimming stripped 0 bases from V and 2 bases from J, with 11 bases between. DNA for the CDR3: TGTGCTAGTGGTTTGGTACCGACATCCCCCTACGAGCAGTACTTC. Translation gives CASGLVPTSPYEQYF.

This clone was counted a single time. The chain joins TRBV7-9 to TRBJ2-7; D gene ambiguous. The CDR3 runs 15 residues. V was trimmed by 3 bases and J by 4 bases, leaving 16 bases between them. Germline V gene data show CDR1 as SEHNR and CDR2 as FQNEAQ (reference sequence). CDR3 bases: TGTGCCAGCAGCTTCGCAGCGTCCGCTATATACGAGCAGTACTTC. Translating it yields CASSFAASAIYEQYF.

This chain joins TRBV5-6 and TRBJ2-1; TRBD2 agrees at 7 bases. From germline, CDR1 is SGHDT and CDR2 YYEEEE. This CDR3 is 15 amino acids long. Losses at the gene ends were 4 bases for V and 6 bases for J; bases not matched to a gene: 10. Here the CDR3 reads CASSRIDSGGNEQFF. CDR3 coding DNA: TGTGCCAGCAGCCGGATTGATTCGGGAGGCAATGAGCAGTTCTTC.

This clone was observed a single time. The sample holds other DNA sequences that translate to the same CDR3. J is TRBJ2-5 and V is TRBV9, with D hard to call. CDR3 size: 14 residues. Trimming took off 0 bases at V and 2 bases at J, with 8 bases between the two ends. The V gene's germline CDR1 is SGDLS and CDR2 YYNGEE. CDR3 coding DNA: TGTGCCAGCAGCGTAGGTGACTCTCAAGAGACCCAGTACTTC. It is translated as CASSVGDSQETQYF.

The rearrangement joins TRBV29-1 to TRBJ2-3, with 11 bases fitting TRBD2. Trimming took 3 bases from V and 10 from J; bases not matched to a gene: 9. The CDR3 consists of 14 residues. The germline V gene encodes CDR1 SQVTM and CDR2 ANQGSEA. Here the CDR3 reads CSVETLLAGGSQYF. CDR3 in DNA: TGCAGCGTTGAGACCCTGCTAGCGGGAGGTTCGCAGTATTTT.

V usage is TRBV25-1 and J usage is TRBJ2-1, with D perhaps given as TRBD1 or TRBD2 (6 bases each). The V end lost 1 base, the J end lost 0 bases, and 13 bases lay between the germline ends. This CDR3 comprises 17 residues. Germline V gives CDR1 MGHDK, CDR2 SYGVNS. CDR3 residues: CASSESMGGGSYNEQFF. CDR3 nucleotide sequence: TGTGCCAGCAGTGAATCCATGGGGGGCGGCTCCTACAATGAGCAGTTCTTC.

The V gene is TRBV7-2, the J gene TRBJ2-7; D is unresolved. V lost 8 bases and J lost 6, with 17 bases in between. The CDR3 extends over 13 amino acids. Looked up from germline, CDR1 is SGHTA and CDR2 is FQGNSA. CDR3 coding DNA: TGTGCCAGCCGCGCAGTCCTCCCCGGCGAGCAGTACTTC. Its translation: CASRAVLPGEQYF.

This rearrangement joins TRBV2 to TRBJ2-1; 7 bases agree with TRBD1. CDR3 size: 15 residues. The junction had 7 bases not matched to a gene; V was cut back by 8 bases and J by 0 bases. The V gene's germline CDR1 is SNHLY and CDR2 FYNNEI. CDR3 amino acids: CASSYAGGSYNEQFF. Written as DNA, the CDR3 is TGTGCCAGCTCTTACGCAGGGGGCTCCTACAATGAGCAGTTCTTC. The variable domain in full, with the rest retrieved from reference TRBV2 and TRBJ2-1, is EPEVTQTPSHQVTQMGQEVILRCVPISNHLYFYWYRQILGQKVEFLVSFYNNEISEKSEIFDDQFSVERPDGSNFTLKIRSTKLEDSAMYFCASSYAGGSYNEQFFGPGTRLTVL.

J is TRBJ1-5 and V is TRBV7-2; the D is unclear. V lost 4 bases and J lost 1, with 14 bases in between. Per germline, CDR1 SGHTA and CDR2 FQGNSA. CDR3 length: 16 amino acids. CDR3: CASSSPPGGSNQPQHF. CDR3 nucleotide sequence: TGTGCCAGCAGCTCTCCCCCGGGCGGGAGCAATCAGCCCCAGCATTTT.

This clone appeared a single time. The chain couples TRBV6-5 to TRBJ2-1, with D possibly matching TRBD1 (5 bases). The V gene's germline CDR1 is MNHEY and CDR2 SVGAGI. CDR3 length: 13 residues. V gave up 6 bases and J gave up 4 bases, with 10 bases separating them. The CDR3 coding sequence is TGTGCCAGCAGCTCAGACAGATACAATGAGCAGTTCTTC. Encoded protein: CASSSDRYNEQFF.

The V gene is TRBV5-1, the J gene TRBJ2-5; unclear D gene. CDR1 and CDR2 (germline): SGHRS, YFSETQ. V was clipped by 4 bases and J by 0 bases, with 4 bases between them. The CDR3 consists of 12 residues. In nucleotides, the CDR3 is TGCGCCAGCAGCCCACACCAAGAGACCCAGTACTTC. It codes for CASSPHQETQYF.

The rearrangement links TRBV28 to TRBJ1-2; 7 bases align to TRBD1. The germline gives CDR1 MDHEN, CDR2 SYDVKM. With 2 bases clipped from V and 4 bases from J, the junction kept 4 bases outside the gene matches. The CDR3 consists of 14 residues. The CDR3 region has the DNA TGTGCCAGCAGTTTACCAGGGACAGCCTATGGCTACACCTTC. Translation: CASSLPGTAYGYTF.

The gene calls are TRBV6-1 and TRBJ2-7; 7 bases match TRBD1. CDR3 length: 12 amino acids. Trimming cost V 6 bases and J 4 bases; bases outside gene matches: 3. Germline assignment: CDR1 MNHNS and CDR2 SASEGT. CDR3 residues: CASRGTAYEQYF. The CDR3 DNA sequence: TGTGCCAGCAGGGGGACAGCTTACGAGCAGTACTTC.

This rearrangement joins TRBV14 to TRBJ1-5; D unresolved. Per germline, CDR1 SGHDN and CDR2 FVKESK. The V and J ends lost 1 base and 2 bases respectively, with 3 bases between them. This CDR3 contains 13 residues. CDR3 loop: CASSQVGNQPQHF. CDR3 sequence (DNA): TGTGCCAGCAGCCAAGTCGGCAATCAGCCCCAGCATTTT.

This clone was observed a few times. The J gene is TRBJ2-1, the V gene TRBV6-5, with D perhaps matching TRBD1 (6 bases). Per the germline V gene, CDR1 is MNHEY and CDR2 is SVGAGI. The CDR3 has 13 residues. Trimming removed 5 bases from V and 6 bases from J, with 11 bases in between. CDR3 bases: TGTGCCAGCAGTACCGGGACAAGCAATGAGCAGTTCTTC. Its translation is CASSTGTSNEQFF.

The chain employs TRBV6-1 and TRBJ2-7; 11 bases match TRBD2. Trimming cost V 1 base and J 5 bases; bases outside gene matches: 1. In germline, CDR1 is MNHNS, CDR2 SASEGT. CDR3 size: 14 residues. DNA for the CDR3: TGTGCCAGCAGTGAAGTAGCGGGGGGGGACGAGCAGTACTTC. Amino acid sequence: CASSEVAGGDEQYF.

The rearrangement uses TRBV19 and TRBJ2-3; possibly TRBD1 for D (6 bases). Germline V CDR1 and CDR2: LNHDA, SQIVND (reference sequence). Trimming stripped 10 bases from V and 3 bases from J, with 14 bases between. The CDR3 runs to 13 residues. In DNA form, the CDR3 reads TGTGCCACTCGACAGGATGCGACAGATACGCAGTATTTT. This sequence encodes CATRQDATDTQYF. Based on the CDR3 plus reference TRBV19 and TRBJ2-3, the full variable domain is DGGITQSPKYLFRKEGQNVTLSCEQNLNHDAMYWYRQDPGQGLRLIYYSQIVNDFQKGDIAEGYSVSREKKESFPLTVTSAQKNPTAFYLCATRQDATDTQYFGPGTRLTVL.

This rearrangement joins TRBV7-9 to TRBJ1-6; perhaps TRBD1 as D (5 bases). The V and J ends lost 5 bases and 6 bases respectively, with 20 bases between them. Germline V lookup: CDR1 SEHNR, CDR2 FQNEAQ (reference sequence). The CDR3 spans 17 residues. The CDR3 reads CASSPPPRVFSNSPLHF. Written as DNA, the CDR3 is TGTGCCAGCAGCCCCCCGCCCAGGGTATTCAGTAATTCACCCCTCCACTTT.

CDR3 sequence reads: CASSSLRTSKETQYF. The CDR3 DNA reads TGTGCCAGCAGCTCCTTGAGGACGTCTAAAGAGACCCAGTACTTC. This chain uses TRBV5-6 with TRBJ2-5; D is ambiguous. Looked up from germline, CDR1 is SGHDT and CDR2 is YYEEEE. Deletions cut 3 bases from V and 3 bases from J, with 15 bases between. The CDR3 covers 15 residues.